The T cell receptor (beta chain) described here comes from a study of early T cells in non-severe SARS-CoV-2 infection. Study context: Bulk RNA isolated from unsorted whole blood underwent sequencing; chains were not paired. Study-wide points: Matching with VDJdb favored anti-spike CD8 responses (missing private and CD4 specificities).

Details on this clonotype: The antigen is unknown.

V shed 2 bases and J shed 2 bases, with 10 bases lying between them. The CDR3 runs 15 residues. Germline CDR1 and CDR2: MNHEY and SVGEGT. Attached unique molecular identifiers marked individual cDNA molecules. TCRdb used MiXCR to reprocess the 5' RACE reads, holding one entry per CDR3 protein. The sample consists of 80,000 to 95,000 distinct CDR3 sequences, 12% of them appearing once. V and J are TRBV6-2 or TRBV6-3 and TRBJ2-1, with a tentative D call TRBD1 (6 bases). Source material: whole blood. This TCR came from an adult who was a healthcare worker with PCR-confirmed SARS-CoV-2 infection or an uninfected control (not recorded which). The CDR3, as DNA: TGTGCCAGCAGTTACCAGGGGAGCACCTACAATGAGCAGTTCTTC. Its translation is CASSYQGSTYNEQFF.